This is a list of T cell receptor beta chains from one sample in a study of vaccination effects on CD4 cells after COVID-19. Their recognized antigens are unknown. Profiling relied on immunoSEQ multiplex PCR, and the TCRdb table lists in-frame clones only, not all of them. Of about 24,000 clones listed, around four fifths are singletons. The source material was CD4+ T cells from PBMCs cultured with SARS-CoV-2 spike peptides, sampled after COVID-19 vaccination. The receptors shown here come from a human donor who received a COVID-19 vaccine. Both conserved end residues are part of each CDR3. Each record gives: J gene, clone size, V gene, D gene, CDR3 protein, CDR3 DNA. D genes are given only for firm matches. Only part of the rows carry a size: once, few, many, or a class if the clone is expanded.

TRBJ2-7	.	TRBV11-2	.	CASSPIVFQYF	TGTGCCAGCAGCCCAATAGTGTTCCAGTACTTC
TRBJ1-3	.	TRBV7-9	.	CASSLILLLPGNTIYF	TGTGCCAGCAGCTTGATACTCCTTTTGCCGGGAAACACCATATATTTT
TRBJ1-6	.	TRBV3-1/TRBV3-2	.	CASSQGFDNSPLHF	TGTGCCAGCAGCCAGGGGTTTGATAATTCACCCCTCCACTTT
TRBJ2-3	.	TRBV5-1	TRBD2	CASSLGLAGGRDTQYF	TGCGCCAGCAGCTTGGGACTAGCGGGAGGTCGGGATACGCAGTATTTT
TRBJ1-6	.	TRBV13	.	CASSLRGARDSPLHF	TGTGCCAGCAGCCTCAGGGGCGCAAGGGATTCACCCCTCCACTTT
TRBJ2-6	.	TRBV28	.	CASSTTRAGANVLTF	TGTGCCAGCAGTACCACCAGGGCTGGGGCCAACGTCCTGACTTTC
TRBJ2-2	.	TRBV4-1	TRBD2	CASSQDPLAGNTGELFF	TGCGCCAGCAGCCAAGACCCCTTAGCGGGGAACACCGGGGAGCTGTTTTTT
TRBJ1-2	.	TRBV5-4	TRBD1	CASSPDYRQGETGYTF	TGTGCCAGCAGCCCGGATTATAGACAGGGGGAAACTGGCTACACCTTC
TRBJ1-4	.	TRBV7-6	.	CASSLGQRVHEKLFF	TGTGCCAGCAGCTTAGGACAACGGGTTCATGAAAAACTGTTTTTT
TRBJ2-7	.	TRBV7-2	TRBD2	CASSLFLAGGSAEQYF	TGTGCCAGCAGCCTCTTTCTAGCGGGGGGCTCTGCCGAGCAGTACTTC
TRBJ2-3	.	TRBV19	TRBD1	CASSISGTDPDTQYF	TGTGCCAGTAGTATATCGGGGACAGACCCAGATACGCAGTATTTT
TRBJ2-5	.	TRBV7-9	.	CASSSSRGGGETQYF	TGTGCCAGCAGCTCCTCCCGGGGAGGGGGAGAGACCCAGTACTTC
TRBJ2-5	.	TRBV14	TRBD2	CASSLPAGGPEETQYF	TGTGCCAGCAGCCTACCAGCGGGGGGGCCGGAGGAGACCCAGTACTTC
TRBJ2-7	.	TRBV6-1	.	CASNDRSYEQYF	TGTGCCAGCAATGACAGATCCTACGAGCAGTACTTC
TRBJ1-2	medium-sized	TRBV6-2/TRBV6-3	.	CASSPTGGYLNGYTF	TGTGCCAGCAGCCCCACGGGGGGTTATTTGAATGGCTACACCTTC
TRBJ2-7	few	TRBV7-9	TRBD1	CASSLVWVVDRGSDEQYF	TGTGCCAGCAGCTTAGTTTGGGTGGTGGACAGGGGGTCGGACGAGCAGTACTTC
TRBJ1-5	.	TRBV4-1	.	CASSQGSANIRSNQPQHF	TGCGCCAGCAGCCAGGGGTCGGCTAACATCAGAAGCAATCAGCCCCAGCATTTT
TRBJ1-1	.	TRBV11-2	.	CASSPRQYVNTEAFF	TGTGCCAGCAGCCCCAGACAGTATGTGAACACTGAAGCTTTCTTT
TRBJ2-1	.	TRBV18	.	CASSHDGYNEQFF	TGTGCCAGCTCGCACGACGGTTACAATGAGCAGTTCTTC
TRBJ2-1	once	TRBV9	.	CASSPSGIVNEQFF	TGTGCCAGCAGCCCGAGTGGTATAGTCAATGAGCAGTTCTTC
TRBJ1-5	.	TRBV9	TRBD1	CASSAGTGGRNQPQHF	TGTGCCAGCAGCGCCGGGACAGGGGGCCGGAATCAGCCCCAGCATTTT
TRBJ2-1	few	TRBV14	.	CASSLTGLIGGLSSYNEQFF	TGTGCCAGCAGCCTTACGGGACTTATAGGGGGCTTGAGCTCCTACAATGAGCAGTTCTTC
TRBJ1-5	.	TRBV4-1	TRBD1	CASSQDMTGLSNQPQHF	TGCGCCAGCAGCCAAGATATGACAGGGCTTAGCAATCAGCCCCAGCATTTT
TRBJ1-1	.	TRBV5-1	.	CASSLSGQYVSTEAFF	TGCGCCAGCAGCCTTTCGGGGCAGTATGTGAGCACTGAAGCTTTCTTT
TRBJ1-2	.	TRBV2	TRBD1	CASSEDRGGHYGYTF	TGTGCCAGCAGCGAAGACAGGGGGGGACACTATGGCTACACCTTC
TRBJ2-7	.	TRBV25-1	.	CASSDAYEQYF	TGTGCCAGCAGTGACGCCTACGAGCAGTACTTC
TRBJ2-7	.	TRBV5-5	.	CASSPGHQSYEQYF	TGTGCCAGCAGTCCGGGACACCAGTCCTACGAGCAGTACTTC
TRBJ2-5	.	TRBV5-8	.	CASRPTGSPQETQYF	TGTGCCAGCAGGCCTACAGGGAGTCCGCAAGAGACCCAGTACTTC
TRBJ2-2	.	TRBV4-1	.	CASSPANTGELFF	TGCGCCAGCAGCCCCGCGAACACCGGGGAGCTGTTTTTT
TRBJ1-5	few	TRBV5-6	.	CASRQGNQPQHF	TGTGCCAGCAGACAAGGAAATCAGCCCCAGCATTTT
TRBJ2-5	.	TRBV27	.	CASSLNPLSGTQYF	TGTGCCAGCAGTTTAAACCCCCTGAGCGGGACCCAGTACTTC
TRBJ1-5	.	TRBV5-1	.	CASSLEVGSYQPQHF	TGCGCCAGCAGCTTGGAGGTCGGCAGTTATCAGCCCCAGCATTTT
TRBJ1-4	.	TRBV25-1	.	CASGDGATNEKLFF	TGTGCCAGCGGGGATGGAGCAACTAATGAAAAACTGTTTTTT
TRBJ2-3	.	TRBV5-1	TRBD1	CASSVGQGANLDTQYF	TGCGCCAGCAGCGTTGGTCAGGGGGCGAATTTAGATACGCAGTATTTT
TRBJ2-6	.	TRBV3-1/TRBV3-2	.	CASSQLGGSGANVLTF	TGTGCCAGCAGCCAGCTAGGGGGCTCTGGGGCCAACGTCCTGACTTTC
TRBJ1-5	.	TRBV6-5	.	CASSRLGGSNQPQHF	TGTGCCAGCAGCAGACTCGGGGGGAGCAATCAGCCCCAGCATTTT
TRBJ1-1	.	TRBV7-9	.	CASSLALSRSVGNTEAFF	TGTGCCAGCAGCTTAGCCTTATCGAGGTCCGTAGGGAACACTGAAGCTTTCTTT
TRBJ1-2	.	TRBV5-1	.	CASSLDGPPNYGYTF	TGCGCCAGCAGCTTGGATGGGCCGCCGAACTATGGCTACACCTTC
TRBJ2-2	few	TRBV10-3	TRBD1	CAISEYQGANTGELFF	TGTGCCATCAGTGAATACCAGGGGGCGAACACCGGGGAGCTGTTTTTT
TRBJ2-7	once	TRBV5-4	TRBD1	CASSLGTGMSYEQYF	TGTGCCAGCAGCCTAGGGACAGGGATGTCCTACGAGCAGTACTTC
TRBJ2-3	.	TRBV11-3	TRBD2	CASSPGTSVSTDTQYF	TGTGCCAGCAGCCCAGGGACTAGTGTGAGCACAGATACGCAGTATTTT
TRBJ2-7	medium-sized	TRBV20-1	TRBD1	CSAGDRRTGGYEQYF	TGCAGTGCTGGTGATAGGAGGACAGGGGGCTACGAGCAGTACTTC
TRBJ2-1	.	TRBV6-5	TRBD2	CASSYSTAGAHNEQFF	TGTGCCAGCAGTTACTCGACAGCGGGGGCACACAATGAGCAGTTCTTC
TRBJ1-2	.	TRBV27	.	CASSYLGSGYGYTF	TGTGCCAGCAGTTATTTAGGGAGCGGCTATGGCTACACCTTC
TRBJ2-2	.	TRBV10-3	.	CAISESTDPTGELFF	TGTGCCATCAGTGAGTCTACGGATCCCACCGGGGAGCTGTTTTTT
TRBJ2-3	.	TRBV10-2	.	CASTPPGGTDTQYF	TGCGCCAGCACCCCCCCGGGGGGCACAGATACGCAGTATTTT